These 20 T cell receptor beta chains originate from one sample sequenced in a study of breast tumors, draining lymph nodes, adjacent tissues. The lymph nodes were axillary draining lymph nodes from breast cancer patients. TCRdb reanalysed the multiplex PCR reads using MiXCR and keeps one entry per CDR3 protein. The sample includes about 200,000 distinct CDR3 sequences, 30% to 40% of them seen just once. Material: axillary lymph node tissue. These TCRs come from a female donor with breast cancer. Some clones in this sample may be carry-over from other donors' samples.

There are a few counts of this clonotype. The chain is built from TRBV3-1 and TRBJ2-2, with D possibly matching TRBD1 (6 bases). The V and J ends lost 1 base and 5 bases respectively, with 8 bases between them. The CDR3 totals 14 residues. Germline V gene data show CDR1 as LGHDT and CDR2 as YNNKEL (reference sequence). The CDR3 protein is CASSQGGQTGELFF. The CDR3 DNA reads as TGTGCCAGCAGCCAAGGGGGGCAAACCGGGGAGCTGTTTTTT.

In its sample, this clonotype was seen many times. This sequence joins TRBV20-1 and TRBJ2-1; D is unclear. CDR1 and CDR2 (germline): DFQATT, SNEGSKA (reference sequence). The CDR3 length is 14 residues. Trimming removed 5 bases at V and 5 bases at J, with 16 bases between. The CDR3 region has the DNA TGCAGTGCTTCCGGAAGGCCCCCACACAATGAGCAGTTCTTC. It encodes CSASGRPPHNEQFF.

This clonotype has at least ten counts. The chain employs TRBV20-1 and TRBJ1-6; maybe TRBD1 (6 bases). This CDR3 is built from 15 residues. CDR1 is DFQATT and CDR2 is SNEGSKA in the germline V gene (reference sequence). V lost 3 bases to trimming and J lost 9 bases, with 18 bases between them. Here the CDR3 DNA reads TGCAGTGCTAGCAAGGGGGTTGAGGTTAGTTCACCCCTCCACTTT. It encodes CSASKGVEVSSPLHF.

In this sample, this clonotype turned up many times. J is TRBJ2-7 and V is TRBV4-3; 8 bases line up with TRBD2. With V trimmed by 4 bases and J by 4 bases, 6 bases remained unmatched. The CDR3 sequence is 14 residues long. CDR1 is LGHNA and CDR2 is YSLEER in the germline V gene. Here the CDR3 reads CASSLGRGGYEQYF. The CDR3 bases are TGCGCCAGCAGCCTTGGCCGCGGGGGGTACGAGCAGTACTTC.

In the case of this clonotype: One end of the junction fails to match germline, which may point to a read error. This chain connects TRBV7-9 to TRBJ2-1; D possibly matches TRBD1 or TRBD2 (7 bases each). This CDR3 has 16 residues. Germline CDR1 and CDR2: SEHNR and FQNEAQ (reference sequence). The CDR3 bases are TGTGCCGGCAGCACTACAGGGGTGGGAGGGGACAATGAGCAGTTCTTC. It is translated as CAGSTTGVGGDNEQFF.

The CDR3 protein is CASSIRGGVNQPGARDYGYTF. CDR3 nucleotides: TGTGCCAGTAGTATAAGGGGGGGTGTCAATCAGCCCGGGGCGAGGGACTATGGCTACACCTTC. The rearrangement links TRBV19 to TRBJ1-2, with a tentative D call TRBD1 (6 bases). V was shortened by 2 bases and J by 3 bases, with 31 bases between the two germline ends. The CDR3 consists of 21 residues. Germline V gene sequence: CDR1 LNHDA, CDR2 SQIVND (reference sequence).

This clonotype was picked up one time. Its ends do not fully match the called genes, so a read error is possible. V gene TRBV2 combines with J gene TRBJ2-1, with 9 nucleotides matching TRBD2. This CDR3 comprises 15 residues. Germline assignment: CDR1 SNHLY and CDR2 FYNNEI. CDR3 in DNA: TGTGCCGGCAGTGTAACCATAGCGGGGGACAATGAGCAGTTCTTC. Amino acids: CAGSVTIAGDNEQFF.

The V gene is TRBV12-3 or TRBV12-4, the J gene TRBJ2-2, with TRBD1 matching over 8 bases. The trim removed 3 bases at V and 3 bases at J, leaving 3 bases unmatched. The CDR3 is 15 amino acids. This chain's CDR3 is CASSLNRGYTGELFF. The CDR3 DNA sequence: TGTGCCAGCAGTTTGAACAGGGGGTACACCGGGGAGCTGTTTTTT.

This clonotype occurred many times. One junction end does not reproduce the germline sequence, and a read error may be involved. Here the CDR3 DNA reads TGTGCTAGCAGCCCGTCGAGTAGCGGGGGTTCGGAGACCCAGTACTTC. It is translated as CASSPSSSGGSETQYF. The chain is built from TRBV7-7 and TRBJ2-5; 9 bases agree with TRBD2. The CDR3 sequence is 16 residues long. Germline values: CDR1 SSHAT, CDR2 FNYEAQ (reference sequence).

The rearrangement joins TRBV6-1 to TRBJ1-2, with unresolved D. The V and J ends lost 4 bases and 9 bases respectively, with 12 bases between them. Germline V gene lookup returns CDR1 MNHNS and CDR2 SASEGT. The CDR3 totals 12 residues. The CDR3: CASSAPPASYTF. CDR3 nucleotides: TGTGCCAGCAGTGCCCCCCCCGCCAGCTACACCTTC.

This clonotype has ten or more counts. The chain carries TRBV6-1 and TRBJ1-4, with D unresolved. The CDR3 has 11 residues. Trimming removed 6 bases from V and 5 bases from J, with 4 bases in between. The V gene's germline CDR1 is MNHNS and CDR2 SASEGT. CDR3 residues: CASSLNEKLFF. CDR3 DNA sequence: TGTGCCAGCAGCCTAAATGAAAAACTGTTTTTT.

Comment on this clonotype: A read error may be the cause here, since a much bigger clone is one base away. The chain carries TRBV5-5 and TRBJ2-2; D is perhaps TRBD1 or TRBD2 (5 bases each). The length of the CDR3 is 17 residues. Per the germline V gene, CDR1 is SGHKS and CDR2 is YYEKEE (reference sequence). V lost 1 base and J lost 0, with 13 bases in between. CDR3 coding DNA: TGTGCCAGCAGCTTGATGGGGACGTCCGCGAACACCGGGGAGCTGTTTTTT. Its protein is CASSLMGTSANTGELFF.

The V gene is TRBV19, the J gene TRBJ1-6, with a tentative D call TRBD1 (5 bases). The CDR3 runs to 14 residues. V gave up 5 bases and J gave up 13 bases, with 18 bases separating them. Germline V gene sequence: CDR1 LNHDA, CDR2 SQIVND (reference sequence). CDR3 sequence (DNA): TGTGCCAGTAGTGCCCGGGACTTTAAAAAGCCCCTCCACTTT. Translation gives CASSARDFKKPLHF.

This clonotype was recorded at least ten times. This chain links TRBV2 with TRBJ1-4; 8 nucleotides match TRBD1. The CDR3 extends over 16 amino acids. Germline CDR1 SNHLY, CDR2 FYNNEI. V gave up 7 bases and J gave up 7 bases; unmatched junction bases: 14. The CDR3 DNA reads TGTGCCAGCACCCGTAGGACAGGGCTCGGTGGTGAAAAACTGTTTTTT. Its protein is CASTRRTGLGGEKLFF.

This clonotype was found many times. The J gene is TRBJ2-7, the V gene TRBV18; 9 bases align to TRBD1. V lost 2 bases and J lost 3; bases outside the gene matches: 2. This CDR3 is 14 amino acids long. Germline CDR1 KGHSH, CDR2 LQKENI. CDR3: CASSPLGQGYEQYF. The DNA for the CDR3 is TGTGCCAGCTCACCATTGGGACAGGGCTACGAGCAGTACTTC.

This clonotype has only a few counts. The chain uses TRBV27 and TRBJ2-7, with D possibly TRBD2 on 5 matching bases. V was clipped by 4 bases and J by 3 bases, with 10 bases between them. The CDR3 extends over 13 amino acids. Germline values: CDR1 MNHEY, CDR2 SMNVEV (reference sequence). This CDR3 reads CASSSGLFYEQYF. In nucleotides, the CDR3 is TGTGCCAGCAGTTCAGGACTCTTCTACGAGCAGTACTTC.

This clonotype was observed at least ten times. The CDR3 protein is CASSVEGGGADEQYF. CDR3 sequence (DNA): TGTGCCAGCAGCGTAGAAGGCGGGGGGGCGGACGAGCAGTACTTC. This rearrangement joins TRBV9 to TRBJ2-7, with 9 positions matching TRBD2. The V gene end was trimmed by 0 bases and the J gene end by 5 bases; junction bases not matched to a gene: 6. The germline gives CDR1 SGDLS, CDR2 YYNGEE. The CDR3 extends over 15 amino acids.

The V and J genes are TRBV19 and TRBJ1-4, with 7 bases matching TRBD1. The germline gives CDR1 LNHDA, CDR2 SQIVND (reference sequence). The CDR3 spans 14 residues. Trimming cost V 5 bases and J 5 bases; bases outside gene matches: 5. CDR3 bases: TGTGCCAGTAGTCCCGGGACAGAGAATGAAAAACTGTTTTTT. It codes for CASSPGTENEKLFF.

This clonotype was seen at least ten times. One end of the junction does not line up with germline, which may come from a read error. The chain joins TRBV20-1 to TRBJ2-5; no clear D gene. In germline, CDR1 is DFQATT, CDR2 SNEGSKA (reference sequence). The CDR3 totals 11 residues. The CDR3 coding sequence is TGCAGTGTTGGGAACCAAGAGACCCAGTCCTTC. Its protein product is CSVGNQETQSF.

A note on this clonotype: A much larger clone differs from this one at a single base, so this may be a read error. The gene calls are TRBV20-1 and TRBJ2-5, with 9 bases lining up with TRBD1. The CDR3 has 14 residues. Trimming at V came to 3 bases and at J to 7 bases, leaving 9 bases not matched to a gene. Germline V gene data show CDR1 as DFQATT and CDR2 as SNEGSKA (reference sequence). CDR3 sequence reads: CSASAMGQGATQYF. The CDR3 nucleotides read TGCAGTGCTAGCGCGATGGGACAGGGAGCGACCCAGTACTTC.